This is a list of T cell receptor beta chains from one sample in a study of blood T cells in healthy people across ages. In TCRdb, the 5' RACE reads were re-called with MiXCR into one record per CDR3 protein. The sample carries 500,000 to 650,000 distinct CDR3 sequences, around 27% recorded once. The same sample was also studied in work on T cells of mothers and their children.

The sample consisted of blood. These receptors came from a boy aged 2 to 10 in good health. Each CDR3 is given with its conserved first and last residue. D genes are given only for firm matches. A row's size may be missing; if present it is once, few, many or a size class.

CDR3 length	D gene	clone size	V gene	J gene	CDR3 DNA	CDR3 protein
11	-	few	TRBV2	TRBJ2-4	TGTGCCAGCACCAAAGGGTTAATTCAGTACTTC	CASTKGLIQYF
17	-	-	TRBV18	TRBJ1-4	TGTGCCAGCTCACCACGTTTTTTGAGGAAATTGGATGAAAAACTGTTTTTT	CASSPRFLRKLDEKLFF
12	-	few	TRBV7-9	TRBJ1-5	TGTGCCAGCAGCTTAGCGAGCCAGCCCCAGCATTTT	CASSLASQPQHF
15	TRBD1	-	TRBV5-1	TRBJ2-1	TGCGCCAGCAGCTTGGATACAGGGGGGAGAAATGAGCAGTTCTTC	CASSLDTGGRNEQFF
16	-	few	TRBV6-5	TRBJ2-7	TGTGCCAGCAGTTACTCCGTAGACACAATGTCCTACGAGCAGTACTTC	CASSYSVDTMSYEQYF
17	TRBD1	few	TRBV5-5	TRBJ2-6	TGTGCCAGCAGCACCGACAGGGCCTACTCTGGGGCCAACGTCCTGACTTTC	CASSTDRAYSGANVLTF
20	TRBD2	-	TRBV4-1	TRBJ2-5	TGCGCCAGCAGCCGACCGTGGACTAGCGGGGGCGATGGGGATTTGGAGACCCAGTACTTC	CASSRPWTSGGDGDLETQYF
15	-	-	TRBV15	TRBJ2-1	TGTGCCACCAGCGCCCCTCCCGGCGGGGACAATGAGCAGTTCTTC	CATSAPPGGDNEQFF
14	-	-	TRBV2	TRBJ2-3	TGTGCCAGCAGTGAAGTAGGCCAGACAGATACGCAGTATTTT	CASSEVGQTDTQYF
16	-	-	TRBV4-3	TRBJ1-3	TGCGCCAGCAGCCAAGGATTTATGAGCTCTGGAAACACCATATATTTT	CASSQGFMSSGNTIYF
13	-	-	TRBV5-1	TRBJ1-1	TGCGCCAGCAGCCCCAACAGGGAGGCTGAAGCTTTCTTT	CASSPNREAEAFF
17	-	-	TRBV27	TRBJ2-2	TGTGCCAGCAGTTTCTTTGGTGGGACAAGAAACACCGGGGAGCTGTTTTTT	CASSFFGGTRNTGELFF
17	TRBD1	few	TRBV2	TRBJ1-2	TGTGCCAGCAGTGAAAGGGGACAGCTCATCTCATCCTATGGCTACACCTTC	CASSERGQLISSYGYTF
12	-	few	TRBV6-4	TRBJ1-1	TGTGCCAGCCGGCGGGCATGGACTGAAGCTTTCTTT	CASRRAWTEAFF
11	-	few	TRBV29-1	TRBJ1-2	TGCAGCGTTGAAGGGTGGGATGGCTACACCTTC	CSVEGWDGYTF
16	-	many	TRBV6-5	TRBJ1-2	TGTGCCAGCAGCCCTTACTCGGGGGGGCAGGGCTATGGCTACACCTTC	CASSPYSGGQGYGYTF
13	TRBD1	-	TRBV6-5	TRBJ1-2	TGTGCCAGCAGTACAGGGGAGAGGTTTGGCTACACCTTC	CASSTGERFGYTF
19	TRBD1	few	TRBV7-9	TRBJ2-7	TGTGCCAGCAGTACGTCCCGGGACAGGTGGTTCTCCCACAACTACGAGCAGTACTTC	CASSTSRDRWFSHNYEQYF
14	-	-	TRBV7-6	TRBJ1-1	TGTGCCAGCAGCTTAAGCCGGGGGCTTACTGAAGCTTTCTTT	CASSLSRGLTEAFF
15	-	few	TRBV7-9	TRBJ2-7	TGTGCCAGCAGCCGGACAGCTCTGGGGCAATACGAGCAGTACTTC	CASSRTALGQYEQYF
14	TRBD1	few	TRBV3-1	TRBJ1-1	TGTGCCAACACCCCAAACAACAGGGGCACTGAAGCTTTCTTT	CANTPNNRGTEAFF
12	-	few	TRBV27	TRBJ1-4	TGTGCCAGCACCTCGGGGAATGAAAAACTGTTTTTT	CASTSGNEKLFF
12	-	few	TRBV12-3/TRBV12-4	TRBJ2-1	TGTGCCAGCAGTCCCGGGACGAATGAGCAGTTCTTC	CASSPGTNEQFF
11	-	-	TRBV7-6	TRBJ2-3	TGTGCCAGCGGACAAGCAGATACGCAGTATTTT	CASGQADTQYF
16	TRBD1	-	TRBV4-1	TRBJ2-1	TGCGCCAGCAGCCAAGCGGAGGGGACAGGGAGCAATGAGCAGTTCTTC	CASSQAEGTGSNEQFF
15	-	-	TRBV5-6	TRBJ1-4	TGTGCCAGCAGCTTGCGGGAAGAGTGGAATGAAAAACTGTTTTTT	CASSLREEWNEKLFF
13	-	few	TRBV20-1	TRBJ1-1	TGCAGTGCTTTGAGACAGACGAACACTGAAGCTTTCTTT	CSALRQTNTEAFF
16	TRBD2	few	TRBV7-7	TRBJ2-1	TGTGCCAGCAGCCCGGGGCGCGGGAGGGCCGTTAATGAGCAGTTCTTC	CASSPGRGRAVNEQFF
11	-	-	TRBV11-2	TRBJ2-5	TGTGCCGGCAGCTTCAAAGAGACCCAGTACTTC	CAGSFKETQYF
15	-	few	TRBV4-2	TRBJ2-5	TGTGCCAGCAGCCAAGTAGGGAGTTCACAAGAGACCCAGTACTTC	CASSQVGSSQETQYF
15	-	-	TRBV7-9	TRBJ2-7	TGTGCCAGCAGCTCCCGGGACCATTCCTCCTACGAGCAGTACTTC	CASSSRDHSSYEQYF
14	-	-	TRBV20-1	TRBJ2-5	TGCAGTGCTATTTCGGGGGGCAGAGGGGAGACCCAGTACTTC	CSAISGGRGETQYF
18	TRBD2	few	TRBV12-3/TRBV12-4	TRBJ2-3	TGTGCCAGCAGAGTAGAATCGGGGACTAGCGGGGGGAGGGATACGCAGTATTTT	CASRVESGTSGGRDTQYF
10	-	-	TRBV20-1	TRBJ2-1	TGCAGTGCCGAGATAGATGAGCAGTTCTTC	CSAEIDEQFF
13	-	many	TRBV6-6	TRBJ2-7	TGTGCCAGCAGTTACTACGGCGCTAACGAGCAGTACTTC	CASSYYGANEQYF
14	TRBD1	few	TRBV12-3/TRBV12-4	TRBJ2-7	TGTGCCAGCAGTTTTATCAGGGGGTCCTACGAGCAGTACTTC	CASSFIRGSYEQYF
14	-	few	TRBV6-5	TRBJ2-7	TGTGCCAGCAGTTACGACCCGAGCTCCTACGAGCAGTACTTC	CASSYDPSSYEQYF
11	-	few	TRBV10-3	TRBJ2-2	TGTGCCATCAGCAACACCGGGGAGCTGTTTTTT	CAISNTGELFF
13	-	-	TRBV14	TRBJ1-3	TGTGCCAGCAGACCGAGCTCTGGAAACACCATATATTTT	CASRPSSGNTIYF
14	-	-	TRBV6-6	TRBJ2-1	TGTGCCGGCAGTTACTCGAAGGTCTACAATGAGCAGTTCTTC	CAGSYSKVYNEQFF
18	TRBD2	-	TRBV25-1	TRBJ2-7	TGTGCCAGCAGAGTGAATGCTCTCCGCGGGGGGTACTCCTACGAGCAGTACTTC	CASRVNALRGGYSYEQYF
13	TRBD1	few	TRBV6-1	TRBJ1-2	TGTGCCAGCAGTGAAGCGGGACAGGGACTACACACCTTC	CASSEAGQGLHTF
15	-	few	TRBV3-1	TRBJ2-4	TGTGCCAGCAGCCAAGAGCTAACTGACAGAAACATTCAGTACTTC	CASSQELTDRNIQYF
13	-	-	TRBV6-5	TRBJ1-2	TGTGCCAGCACAGGGGCCACTAGCTATGGCTACACCTTC	CASTGATSYGYTF
14	-	-	TRBV5-1	TRBJ1-1	TGCGCCAGCGCCTCCCCGGACAAGAACACTGAAGCTTTCTTT	CASASPDKNTEAFF
10	-	-	TRBV20-1	TRBJ2-5	TGCAGTGCTAGGGGTGAGACCCACTACTTC	CSARGETHYF
16	TRBD2	few	TRBV11-2	TRBJ2-3	TGTGCCAGCAGCCCCAGACTAGCGGGGAGGGCCGATACGCAGTATTTT	CASSPRLAGRADTQYF
16	TRBD2	-	TRBV4-3	TRBJ2-5	TGCGCCAGCAGCCAAGGGTACGGGAGGGACATACGAGAGCAGTACTTC	CASSQGYGRDIREQYF
14	-	many	TRBV4-2	TRBJ2-5	TGTGCCAGCAGCCAAGATCTGTACCAAGAGACCCAGTACTTC	CASSQDLYQETQYF
15	TRBD1	few	TRBV12-3/TRBV12-4	TRBJ2-1	TGTGCCAGCAGTGGCCGACAGGGGGCCGGCAATGAGCAGTTCTTC	CASSGRQGAGNEQFF